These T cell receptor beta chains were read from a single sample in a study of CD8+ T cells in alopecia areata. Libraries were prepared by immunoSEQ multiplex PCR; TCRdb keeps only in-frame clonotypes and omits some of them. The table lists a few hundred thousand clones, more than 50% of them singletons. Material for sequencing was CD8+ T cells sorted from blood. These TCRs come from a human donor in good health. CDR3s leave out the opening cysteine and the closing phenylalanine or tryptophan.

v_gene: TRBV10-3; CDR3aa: AISESVVKGHSGNTIY
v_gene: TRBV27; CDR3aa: ASSLSSPSGGFQY
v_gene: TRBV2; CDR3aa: ASSEALGGQRGNQPQH
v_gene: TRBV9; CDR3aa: ASSDGSGTDTQY
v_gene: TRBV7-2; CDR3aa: ASSLNGPTDTQY
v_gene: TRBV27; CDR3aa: ASSLTTYNEQF
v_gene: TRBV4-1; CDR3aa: ASSLGTGNEKLF
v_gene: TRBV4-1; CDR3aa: ASSQDSGLRETQY
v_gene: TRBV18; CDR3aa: ASSPGPESVYGYT
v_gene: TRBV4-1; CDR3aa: ASSQEGVATGELF
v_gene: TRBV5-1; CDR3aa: ASSLEVSGPYEQY
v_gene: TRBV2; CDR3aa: ASSEYQGSYNEQF
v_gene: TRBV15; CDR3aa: ATRDHSYEQY
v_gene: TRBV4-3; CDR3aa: ASSQAPGQAQGYT
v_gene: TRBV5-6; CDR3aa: ASSLTRNDEQF
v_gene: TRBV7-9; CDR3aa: ASSFNLGRSSYEQY
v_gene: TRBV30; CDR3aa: AWDARGLDGYT
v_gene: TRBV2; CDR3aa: ASSDPLAGSHEQY
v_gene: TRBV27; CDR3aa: ASSGGGREQY
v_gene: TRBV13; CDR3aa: ASSSRDRVSYGYT
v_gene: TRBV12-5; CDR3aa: ASGQGGGYT
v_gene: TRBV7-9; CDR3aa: ASSSEEKLF